This T cell receptor (beta chain) comes out of a study of blood T cell repertoires in COVID-19. Study-level information: Acute and convalescent COVID-19 samples came from the United States, Italy and Spain. Nucleic acid was either cDNA or gDNA, and it came from T cells, B-cell-depleted T cells, or PBMCs.

The germline CDR1 and CDR2 sequences are SGHTA and FQGNSA. J was trimmed by 4 bases and V by 5 bases; bases with no gene match: 6. The CDR3 is 16 residues long. In the original analysis: Amplified reference gene primers provided the basis for estimating nucleated cell counts. Data came from immunoSEQ multiplex PCR; TCRdb stores just in-frame clones and leaves some out. V, J and clone size were drawn from that table, and D and trimming were deduced from the DNA. This table has 250,000 to 300,000 clones, about 86% appearing once. The chain links TRBV7-2 to TRBJ2-2, with 11 bases matching TRBD2. Sequencing was performed on peripheral blood. The clonotype originates from an elderly man with acute or convalescent COVID-19. CDR3 sequence reads: CASSTTSGGLTGELFF. Written as DNA, the CDR3 is TGTGCCAGCAGCACTACTAGCGGGGGCCTCACCGGGGAGCTGTTTTTT.